Listed here is a single TCR beta chain. These data belong to a study of CD8 T cells in Susac syndrome. A quantity of about 0.45 to 1 ug RNA underwent reverse transcription using random hexamers. The immunoSEQ assay covered 54 Vbeta and 13 Jbeta segments for CDR3. TCRdb itself ran the immunoSEQ multiplex PCR reads through MiXCR, one entry per CDR3 protein. Of 130,000 or so distinct CDR3 sequences in the sample, approximately 95% were seen once. TEMRA cells were FACS-enriched, while CD8+ and CD4+ T cells were negatively isolated. CDR1 and CDR2 from the germline V gene are DFQATT and SNEGSKA (reference sequence). With V trimmed by 0 bases and J by 2 bases, 8 bases remained unmatched. The CDR3 extends over 16 amino acids.

This TCR was sampled from a human donor with multiple sclerosis. The V call is TRBV20-1, the J call TRBJ1-1; 8 bases fit TRBD1. The sample was CD4+ T cells from PBMCs. The CDR3 DNA is TGCAGTGCTAGAGATGTAACAGGGGGTTCTAACACTGAAGCTTTCTTT. It encodes CSARDVTGGSNTEAFF.